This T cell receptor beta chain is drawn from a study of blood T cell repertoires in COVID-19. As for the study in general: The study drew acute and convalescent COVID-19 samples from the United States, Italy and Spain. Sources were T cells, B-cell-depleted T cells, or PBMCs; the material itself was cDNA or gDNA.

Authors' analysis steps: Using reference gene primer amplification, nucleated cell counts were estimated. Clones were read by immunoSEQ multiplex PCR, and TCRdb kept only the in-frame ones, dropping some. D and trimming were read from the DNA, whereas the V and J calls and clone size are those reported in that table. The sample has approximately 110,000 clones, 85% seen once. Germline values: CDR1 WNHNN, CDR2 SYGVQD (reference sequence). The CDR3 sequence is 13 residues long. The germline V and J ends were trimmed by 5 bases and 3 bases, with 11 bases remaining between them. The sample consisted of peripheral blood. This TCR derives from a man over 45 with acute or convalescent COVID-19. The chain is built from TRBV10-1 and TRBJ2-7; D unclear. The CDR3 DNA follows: TGCGCCAGCAGTAAGCAGGTGGACTACGAGCAGTACTTC. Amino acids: CASSKQVDYEQYF.